Here is one TCR beta chain with its context. This sample is part of a study of blood T cell repertoires in COVID-19. Authors' analysis steps: How many nucleated cells were present was estimated from reference gene primer amplification. The repertoire was sequenced with immunoSEQ multiplex PCR; TCRdb's copy has only in-frame clones and lacks some. The DNA gave D and trimming, while V, J and clone size come from that table. Seen here are some 170,000 clones, 93% observed once, and the top ten hold roughly 2%. This clonotype was obtained from a woman aged 55-69 years with COVID-19, enrolled during active disease. The sequenced sample was peripheral blood.

In DNA form, the CDR3 reads TGTGCCAGCAGCCCCCAGGGTAGCAGTGGCTACACCTTC. Its translation is CASSPQGSSGYTF. The V and J genes are TRBV6-4 and TRBJ1-2; possibly TRBD1 for D (5 bases). Germline CDR1 and CDR2: MRHNA and SNTAGT. V shed 6 bases and J shed 7 bases, with 15 bases lying between them. This CDR3 has 13 residues.